One sample yielded the 15 T cell receptor beta chains listed below, sequenced in a study of blood T cells in healthy people across ages. Primers used in a second PCR of about 6 to 12 cycles were a sample-barcoded 5' primer and a J-beta primer mix. Via MiXCR, TCRdb re-called the 5' RACE reads, giving one row per CDR3 protein. The table has approximately 690,000 distinct CDR3 sequences, 58% seen once. The specimen was blood. These receptor sequences come from a man between 60 and 70 years old in good health.

The V call is TRBV11-1, the J call TRBJ2-5; D unclear. Between the trimmed V and J ends, which lost 0 bases and 2 bases, there was a span of 7 bases. Germline V gene sequence: CDR1 SGHAT, CDR2 FQDESV (reference sequence). The CDR3 has 14 amino acids. The CDR3 DNA reads TGTGCCAGCAGCTTAGCCGTCGGACAAGAGACCCAGTACTTC. Amino acid sequence: CASSLAVGQETQYF.

This clonotype has only a few counts. V gene TRBV28 combines with J gene TRBJ2-1; TRBD2 matches at 9 bases. The trim removed 4 bases at V and 6 bases at J, leaving 7 bases unmatched. Per the germline V gene, CDR1 is MDHEN and CDR2 is SYDVKM. The CDR3 has 15 amino acids. CDR3 residues: CASSSGGGARNEQFF. In nucleotides, the CDR3 is TGTGCCAGCAGTTCTGGCGGGGGGGCCCGCAATGAGCAGTTCTTC.

The rearrangement joins TRBV5-1 to TRBJ2-7; TRBD1 aligns across 10 bases. The length of the CDR3 is 16 residues. Germline V CDR1 and CDR2: SGHRS, YFSETQ. With 4 bases clipped from V and 3 bases from J, the junction kept 10 bases outside the gene matches. DNA for the CDR3: TGCGCCAGCAGCCAAGAACCCGGGACAGGGGTCTACGAGCAGTACTTC. It codes for CASSQEPGTGVYEQYF.

This clonotype was seen a single time. The J gene is TRBJ1-1, the V gene TRBV19; D perhaps matches TRBD1 (6 bases). CDR3 length: 16 amino acids. V was clipped by 3 bases and J by 1 base, with 15 bases between them. The germline V gene encodes CDR1 LNHDA and CDR2 SQIVND (reference sequence). CDR3 region: CASSIDRDTWNTEAFF. As DNA, the CDR3 is TGTGCCAGTAGTATTGACCGGGACACTTGGAACACTGAAGCTTTCTTT.

This clonotype was observed a few times. The V call is TRBV24-1, the J call TRBJ2-4; D perhaps matches TRBD2 (5 bases). The DNA end favors TRBJ2-5, so the J call may be wrong. The CDR3 is 14 residues long. Looked up from germline, CDR1 is KGHDR and CDR2 is SFDVKD. The CDR3 is CATSDPGRGETQYF. The DNA of the CDR3 is TGTGCCACCAGTGACCCCGGACGAGGGGAGACCCAGTACTTC.

This clonotype was observed many times. The chain uses TRBV7-2 and TRBJ2-5; D possibly corresponds to TRBD1 (5 bases). CDR1 and CDR2 (germline): SGHTA, FQGNSA. The CDR3 length is 14 residues. Between the trimmed V and J ends, which lost 1 base and 0 bases, there was a span of 6 bases. The CDR3 region has the DNA TGTGCCAGCAGCTTAGGACAGCACCAAGAGACCCAGTACTTC. Translated, it gives CASSLGQHQETQYF.

V is TRBV6-2 or TRBV6-3 and J is TRBJ1-5; D unclear. This CDR3 comprises 14 residues. The germline gives CDR1 MNHEY, CDR2 SVGEGT. V lost 1 base, J lost 5 bases, and 9 bases lay in between. CDR3 loop: CASSYWLGDQPQHF. CDR3 in DNA: TGTGCCAGCAGTTACTGGTTAGGAGATCAGCCCCAGCATTTT.

This clonotype was observed once. This rearrangement joins TRBV3-1 to TRBJ1-4; 7 nucleotides match TRBD1. The CDR3 has 15 residues. The V gene's germline CDR1 is LGHDT and CDR2 YNNKEL (reference sequence). V lost 5 bases and J lost 11; bases outside the gene matches: 14. CDR3 amino acids: CASSDWGTASEKLFF. CDR3 in DNA: TGTGCCAGCAGCGATTGGGGGACAGCGAGTGAGAAACTGTTTTTT. The variable domain in full, with the rest retrieved from reference TRBV3-1 and TRBJ1-4, is DTAVSQTPKYLVTQMGNDKSIKCEQNLGHDTMYWYKQDSKKFLKIMFSYNNKELIINETVPNRFSPKSPDKAHLNLHINSLELGDSAVYFCASSDWGTASEKLFFGSGTQLSVL.

The chain uses TRBV10-3 and TRBJ1-1, with D unresolved. The CDR3 covers 11 residues. Trimming shortened V by 3 bases and J by 3 bases, and 2 bases separated the two germline ends. The germline V gene encodes CDR1 ENHRY and CDR2 SYGVKD. DNA for the CDR3: TGTGCCATCAGTGAATACACTGAAGCTTTCTTT. Its translation is CAISEYTEAFF.

This clonotype was counted between two and nine times. The gene calls are TRBV25-1 and TRBJ2-7; a possible D gene is TRBD1 (6 bases). CDR3 size: 14 residues. V was shortened by 1 base and J by 3 bases, with 10 bases between the two germline ends. Per the germline V gene, CDR1 is MGHDK and CDR2 is SYGVNS. Written as DNA, the CDR3 is TGTGCCAGCAGTGAATCAGGGGCAGGCTACGAGCAGTACTTC. This codes for CASSESGAGYEQYF.

This chain links TRBV5-6 with TRBJ2-3, with TRBD2 matching 11 bases. The junction had 8 bases not matched to a gene; V was cut back by 3 bases and J by 5 bases. This CDR3 has 16 residues. CDR1 is SGHDT, CDR2 YYEEEE, per germline. CDR3 in amino acids: CASSYRTSGRGDTQYF. CDR3 nucleotide sequence: TGTGCCAGCAGCTACCGGACTAGCGGGCGGGGAGATACGCAGTATTTT.

The chain employs TRBV12-3 or TRBV12-4 and TRBJ1-1; perhaps TRBD1 as D (6 bases). V dropped 2 bases and J dropped 1 base, with 11 bases sitting between them. CDR3 length: 15 amino acids. The CDR3 region is CASSLYRDSNTEAFF. The CDR3 nucleotides are TGTGCCAGCAGTTTATACAGGGATTCGAACACTGAAGCTTTCTTT.

This sequence joins TRBV5-5 and TRBJ1-4, with D possibly TRBD1 on 5 matching bases. Deletions cut 5 bases from V and 2 bases from J, with 7 bases between. Germline lookup yields CDR1 SGHKS and CDR2 YYEKEE (reference sequence). CDR3 size: 13 residues. The CDR3 sequence: CASRTVTNEKLFF. The CDR3 coding sequence is TGTGCCAGCAGGACAGTTACTAATGAAAAACTGTTTTTT.

CDR3 residues: CASSYFDGAGKAYEQYF. Written as DNA, the CDR3 is TGTGCCAGCAGTTACTTTGACGGGGCAGGGAAGGCCTACGAGCAGTACTTC. This sequence joins TRBV6-6 and TRBJ2-7; the D call may be TRBD1 or TRBD2 (5 bases each). The CDR3 runs 17 residues. The germline V gene encodes CDR1 MNHNY and CDR2 SVGAGI (reference sequence). V lost 1 base to trimming and J lost 2 bases, with 18 bases between them.

The V call is TRBV29-1, the J call TRBJ2-5; 13 positions agree with TRBD2. The CDR3 covers 18 residues. V dropped 3 bases and J dropped 5; count of bases not matched to a gene: 15. Per germline, CDR1 SQVTM and CDR2 ANQGSEA. CDR3 amino acids: CSVDLPGLAGPQGETQYF. Written as DNA, the CDR3 is TGCAGCGTTGATTTACCGGGACTAGCGGGGCCCCAGGGTGAGACCCAGTACTTC.